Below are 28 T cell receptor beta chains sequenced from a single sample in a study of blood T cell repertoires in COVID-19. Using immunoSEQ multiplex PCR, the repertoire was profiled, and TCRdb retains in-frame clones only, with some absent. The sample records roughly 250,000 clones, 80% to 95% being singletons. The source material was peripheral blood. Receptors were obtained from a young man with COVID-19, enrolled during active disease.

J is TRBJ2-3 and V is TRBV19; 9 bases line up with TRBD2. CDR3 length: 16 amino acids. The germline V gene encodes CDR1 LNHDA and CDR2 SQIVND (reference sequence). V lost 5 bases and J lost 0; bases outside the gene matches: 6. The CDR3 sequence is CASSPRGGSSTDTQYF. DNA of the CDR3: TGTGCCAGTAGTCCGCGGGGGGGCAGTAGCACAGATACGCAGTATTTT.

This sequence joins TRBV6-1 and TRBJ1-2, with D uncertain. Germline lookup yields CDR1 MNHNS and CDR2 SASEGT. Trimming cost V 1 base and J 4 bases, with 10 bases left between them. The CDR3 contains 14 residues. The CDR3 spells CASSEGPEGYGYTF. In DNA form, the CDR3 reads TGTGCCAGCAGTGAAGGCCCGGAGGGCTATGGCTACACCTTC.

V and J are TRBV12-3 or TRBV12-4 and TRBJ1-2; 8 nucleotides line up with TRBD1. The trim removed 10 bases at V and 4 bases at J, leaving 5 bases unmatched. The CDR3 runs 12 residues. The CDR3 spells CATGQGGYGYTF. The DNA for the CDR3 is TGTGCCACCGGACAGGGAGGCTATGGCTACACCTTC.

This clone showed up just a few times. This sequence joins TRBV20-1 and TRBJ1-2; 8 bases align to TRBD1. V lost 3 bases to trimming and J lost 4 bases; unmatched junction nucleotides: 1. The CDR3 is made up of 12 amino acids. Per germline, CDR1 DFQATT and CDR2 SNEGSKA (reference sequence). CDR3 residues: CSASDRGYGYTF. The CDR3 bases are TGCAGTGCTAGTGACAGGGGCTATGGCTACACCTTC.

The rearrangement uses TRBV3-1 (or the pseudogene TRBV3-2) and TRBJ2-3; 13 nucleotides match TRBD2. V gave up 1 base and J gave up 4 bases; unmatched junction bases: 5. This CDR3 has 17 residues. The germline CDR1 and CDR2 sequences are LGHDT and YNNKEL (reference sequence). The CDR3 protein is CASSQGGTSGAADTQYF. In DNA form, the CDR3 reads TGTGCCAGCAGCCAAGGCGGGACTAGCGGGGCGGCAGATACGCAGTATTTT.

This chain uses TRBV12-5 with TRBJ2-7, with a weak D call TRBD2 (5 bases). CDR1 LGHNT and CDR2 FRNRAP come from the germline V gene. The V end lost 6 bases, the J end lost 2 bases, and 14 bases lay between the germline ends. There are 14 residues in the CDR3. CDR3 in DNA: TGTGCTAGTGGCCCACCGACGGGAACCTACGAGCAGTACTTC. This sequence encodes CASGPPTGTYEQYF.

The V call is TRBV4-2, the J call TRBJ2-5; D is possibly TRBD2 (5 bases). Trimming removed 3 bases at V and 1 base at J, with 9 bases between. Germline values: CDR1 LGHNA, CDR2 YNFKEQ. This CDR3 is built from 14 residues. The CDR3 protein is CASSHGVTQETQYF. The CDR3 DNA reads TGTGCCAGCAGCCACGGGGTCACCCAAGAGACCCAGTACTTC.

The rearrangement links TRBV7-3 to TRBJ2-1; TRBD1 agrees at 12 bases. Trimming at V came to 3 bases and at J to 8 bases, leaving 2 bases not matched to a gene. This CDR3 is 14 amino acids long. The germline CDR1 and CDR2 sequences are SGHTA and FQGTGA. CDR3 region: CASSLGTGGDEQFF. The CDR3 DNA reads TGTGCCAGCAGCTTGGGGACAGGGGGCGATGAGCAGTTCTTC.

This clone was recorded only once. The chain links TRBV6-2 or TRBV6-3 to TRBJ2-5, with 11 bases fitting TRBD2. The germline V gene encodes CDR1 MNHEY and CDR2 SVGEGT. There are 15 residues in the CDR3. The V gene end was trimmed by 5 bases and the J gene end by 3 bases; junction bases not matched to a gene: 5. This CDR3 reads CASSTGLAVKETQYF. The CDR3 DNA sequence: TGTGCCAGCAGTACGGGACTAGCGGTTAAAGAGACCCAGTACTTC.

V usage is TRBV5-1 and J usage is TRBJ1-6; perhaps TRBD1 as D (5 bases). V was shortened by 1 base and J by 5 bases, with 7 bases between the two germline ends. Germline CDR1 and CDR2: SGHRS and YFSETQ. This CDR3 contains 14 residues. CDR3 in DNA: TGCGCCAGCAGCTTGAAAGGGGATAATTCACCCCTCCACTTT. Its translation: CASSLKGDNSPLHF.

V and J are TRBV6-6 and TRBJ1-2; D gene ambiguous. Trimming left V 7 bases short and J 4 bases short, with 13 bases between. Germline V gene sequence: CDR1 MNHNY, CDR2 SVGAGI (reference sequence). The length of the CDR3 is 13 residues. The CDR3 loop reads CASTRVASYGYTF. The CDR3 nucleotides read TGTGCCAGCACCCGGGTGGCCAGCTATGGCTACACCTTC.

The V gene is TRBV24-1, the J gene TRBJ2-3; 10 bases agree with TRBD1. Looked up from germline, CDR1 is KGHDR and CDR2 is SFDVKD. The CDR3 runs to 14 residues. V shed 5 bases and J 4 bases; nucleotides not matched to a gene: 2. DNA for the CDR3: TGTGCCACCAGTGTTGGGACAGGGGCAGATACGCAGTATTTT. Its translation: CATSVGTGADTQYF.

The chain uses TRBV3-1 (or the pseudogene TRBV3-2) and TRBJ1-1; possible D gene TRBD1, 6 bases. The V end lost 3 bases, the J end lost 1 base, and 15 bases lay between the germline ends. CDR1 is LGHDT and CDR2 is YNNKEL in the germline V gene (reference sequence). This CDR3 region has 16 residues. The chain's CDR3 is CASSHPGQLQNTEAFF. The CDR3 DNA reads TGTGCCAGCAGCCACCCCGGACAGCTGCAGAACACTGAAGCTTTCTTT.

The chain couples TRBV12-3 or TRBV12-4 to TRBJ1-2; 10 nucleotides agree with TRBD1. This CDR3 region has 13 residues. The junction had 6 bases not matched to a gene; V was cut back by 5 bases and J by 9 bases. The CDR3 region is CASSVWTGGSYTF. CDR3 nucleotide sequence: TGTGCCAGCAGTGTCTGGACAGGGGGAAGCTACACCTTC.

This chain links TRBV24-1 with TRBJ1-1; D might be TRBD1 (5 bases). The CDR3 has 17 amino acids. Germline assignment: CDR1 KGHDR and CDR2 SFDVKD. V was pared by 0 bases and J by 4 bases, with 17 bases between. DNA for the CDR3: TGTGCCACCAGTGATTTGCATAAGGCCCACGGGGGCACTGAAGCTTTCTTT. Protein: CATSDLHKAHGGTEAFF.

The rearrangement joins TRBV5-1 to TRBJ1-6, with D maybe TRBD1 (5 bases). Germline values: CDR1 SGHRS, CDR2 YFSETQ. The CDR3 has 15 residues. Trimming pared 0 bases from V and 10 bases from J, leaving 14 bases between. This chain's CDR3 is CASSLVMGGDSPLHF. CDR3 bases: TGCGCCAGCAGCTTGGTTATGGGGGGGGACTCACCCCTCCACTTT.

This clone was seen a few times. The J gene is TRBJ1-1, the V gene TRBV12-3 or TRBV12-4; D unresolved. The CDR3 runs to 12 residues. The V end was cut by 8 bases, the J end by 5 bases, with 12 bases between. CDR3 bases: TGTGCCAGCGAGGAACGTCAGACTGAAGCTTTCTTT. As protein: CASEERQTEAFF.

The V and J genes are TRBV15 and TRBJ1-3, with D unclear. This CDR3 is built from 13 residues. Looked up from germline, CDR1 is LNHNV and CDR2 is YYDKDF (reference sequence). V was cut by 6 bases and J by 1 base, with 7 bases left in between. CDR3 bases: TGTGCCACCAGAGTACAGTCTGGAAACACCATATATTTT. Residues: CATRVQSGNTIYF.

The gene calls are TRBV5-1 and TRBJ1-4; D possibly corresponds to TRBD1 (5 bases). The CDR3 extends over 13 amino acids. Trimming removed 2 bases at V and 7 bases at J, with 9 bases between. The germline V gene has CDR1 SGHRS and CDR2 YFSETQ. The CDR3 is CASSFQGGEKLFF. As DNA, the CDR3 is TGCGCCAGCAGCTTCCAGGGAGGTGAAAAACTGTTTTTT.

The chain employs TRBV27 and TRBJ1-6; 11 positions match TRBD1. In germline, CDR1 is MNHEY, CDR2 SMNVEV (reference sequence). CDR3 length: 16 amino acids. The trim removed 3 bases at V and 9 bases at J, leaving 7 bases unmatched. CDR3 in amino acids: CASSFWTGGTSSPLHF. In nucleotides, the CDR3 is TGTGCCAGCAGTTTCTGGACAGGGGGCACGAGTTCACCCCTCCACTTT.

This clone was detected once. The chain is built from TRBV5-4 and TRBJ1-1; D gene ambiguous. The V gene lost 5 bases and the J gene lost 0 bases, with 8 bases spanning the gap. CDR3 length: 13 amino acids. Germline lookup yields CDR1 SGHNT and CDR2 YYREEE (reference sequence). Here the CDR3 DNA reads TGTGCCAGCAGTAAAAACATGAACACTGAAGCTTTCTTT. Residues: CASSKNMNTEAFF.

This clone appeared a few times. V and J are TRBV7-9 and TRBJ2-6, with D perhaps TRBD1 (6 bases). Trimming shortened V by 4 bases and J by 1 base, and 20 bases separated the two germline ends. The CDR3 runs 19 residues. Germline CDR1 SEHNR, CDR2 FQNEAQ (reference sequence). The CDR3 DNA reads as TGTGCCAGCAGCTCCATTCGACAGGCCGGGCCATCTGGGGCCAACGTCCTGACTTTC. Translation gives CASSSIRQAGPSGANVLTF.

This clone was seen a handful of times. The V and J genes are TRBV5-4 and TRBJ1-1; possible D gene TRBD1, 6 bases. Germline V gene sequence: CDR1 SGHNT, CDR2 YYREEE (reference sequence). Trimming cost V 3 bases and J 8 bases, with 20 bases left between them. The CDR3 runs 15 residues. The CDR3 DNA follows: TGTGCCAGCAGCTACAAAGACAGGCCCCAAGGAGAAGCTTTCTTT. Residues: CASSYKDRPQGEAFF.

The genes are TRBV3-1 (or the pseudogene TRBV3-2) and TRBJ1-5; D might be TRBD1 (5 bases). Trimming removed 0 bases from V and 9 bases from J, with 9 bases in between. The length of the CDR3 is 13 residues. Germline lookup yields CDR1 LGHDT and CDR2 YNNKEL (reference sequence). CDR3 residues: CASSQETQGPQHF. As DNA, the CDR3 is TGTGCCAGCAGCCAAGAGACGCAGGGGCCCCAGCATTTT.

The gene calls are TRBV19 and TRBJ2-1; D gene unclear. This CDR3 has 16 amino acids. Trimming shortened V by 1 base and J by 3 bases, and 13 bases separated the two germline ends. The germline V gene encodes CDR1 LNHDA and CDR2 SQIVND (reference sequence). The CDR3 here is CASSIVRRSIYNEQFF. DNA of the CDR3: TGTGCCAGTAGTATAGTCAGACGGAGCATCTACAATGAGCAGTTCTTC.

For the CDR3, the DNA is TGTGCCAGCAGTGAACAGGGTAATGGCTACACCTTC. Its translation is CASSEQGNGYTF. The chain employs TRBV6-1 and TRBJ1-2; TRBD1 might be the D (5 bases). This CDR3 region has 12 residues. Trimming shortened V by 2 bases and J by 6 bases, and 7 bases separated the two germline ends. Germline values: CDR1 MNHNS, CDR2 SASEGT.

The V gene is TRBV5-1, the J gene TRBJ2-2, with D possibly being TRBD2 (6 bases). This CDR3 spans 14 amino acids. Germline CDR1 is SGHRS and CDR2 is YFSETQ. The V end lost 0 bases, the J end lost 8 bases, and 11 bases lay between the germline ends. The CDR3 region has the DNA TGCGCCAGCAGCTTGGAACCCGGGGGTGGGGAGCTGTTTTTT. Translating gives CASSLEPGGGELFF.

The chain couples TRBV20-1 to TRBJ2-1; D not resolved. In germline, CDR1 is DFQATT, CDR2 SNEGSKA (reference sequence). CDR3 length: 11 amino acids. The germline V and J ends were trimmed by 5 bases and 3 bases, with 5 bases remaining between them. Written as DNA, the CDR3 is TGCAGTGCTTCAGGCTACAATGAGCAGTTCTTC. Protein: CSASGYNEQFF.